The next 14 T cell receptor beta chains were all read from a single sample in a study of T cells after yellow fever vaccination. MiXCR, run by TCRdb on the 5' RACE reads, gives a single entry per CDR3 protein. The table includes 300,000 to 400,000 distinct CDR3 sequences, almost 4% detected once. The source material was PBMCs, sampled 5 days after the yellow fever booster vaccination. The receptors derive from a man aged 18-30 years who received the YFV17D yellow fever vaccine.

This clonotype appeared many times. The V call is TRBV5-5, the J call TRBJ2-5, with TRBD2 identical over 7 bases. CDR3 size: 13 residues. Per germline, CDR1 SGHKS and CDR2 YYEKEE (reference sequence). V shed 4 bases and J 5 bases; nucleotides not matched to a gene: 5. The CDR3 DNA sequence: TGTGCCAGCAGCGCGGGAGTCAGGGAGACCCAGTACTTC. Translated: CASSAGVRETQYF.

The chain couples TRBV19 to TRBJ1-1; maybe TRBD1 (5 bases). Germline V gene sequence: CDR1 LNHDA, CDR2 SQIVND (reference sequence). V lost 3 bases and J 1 base, leaving 12 bases between the germline ends. This CDR3 spans 15 amino acids. Here the CDR3 DNA reads TGTGCCAGTAGTATGCCGTACAGGAAGAACACTGAAGCTTTCTTT. Translated, it gives CASSMPYRKNTEAFF. Complete variable domain (other parts from reference TRBV19 and TRBJ1-1): DGGITQSPKYLFRKEGQNVTLSCEQNLNHDAMYWYRQDPGQGLRLIYYSQIVNDFQKGDIAEGYSVSREKKESFPLTVTSAQKNPTAFYLCASSMPYRKNTEAFFGQGTRLTVV.

Ten or more counts support this clonotype. This chain joins TRBV7-2 and TRBJ1-1, with D possibly matching TRBD1 (5 bases). CDR1 SGHTA and CDR2 FQGNSA come from the germline V gene. V lost 5 bases and J lost 5, with 18 bases in between. This CDR3 has 15 residues. CDR3 amino acids: CASSRQTGSGTEAFF. DNA of the CDR3: TGTGCCAGCAGCCGACAAACCGGGTCAGGGACTGAAGCTTTCTTT.

At least ten counts were recorded for this clonotype. The chain links TRBV5-1 to TRBJ1-4; TRBD1 aligns across 7 bases. The J segment lost 7 bases and the V segment lost 0 bases, leaving 6 bases of the junction unmatched. Germline V CDR1 and CDR2: SGHRS, YFSETQ. CDR3 length: 15 residues. CDR3 nucleotides: TGCGCCAGCAGCTTGGGACAGGGCATCGGTGAAAAACTGTTTTTT. This sequence encodes CASSLGQGIGEKLFF.

The chain is built from TRBV29-1 and TRBJ1-2; TRBD1 aligns across 8 bases. V lost 4 bases, J lost 7 bases, and 8 bases stayed unmatched. The CDR3 sequence is 13 residues long. Germline V gene lookup returns CDR1 SQVTM and CDR2 ANQGSEA. This CDR3 reads CSVANAGGSGYTF. CDR3 in DNA: TGCAGCGTTGCAAATGCAGGGGGCAGTGGCTACACCTTC.

This clonotype has only a few counts. The CDR3 region is CASTPKTGANTEAFF. CDR3 in DNA: TGTGCCAGCACCCCGAAGACAGGCGCGAACACTGAAGCTTTCTTT. The gene calls are TRBV6-1 and TRBJ1-1; weak D call: TRBD1 (6 bases). The germline V gene encodes CDR1 MNHNS and CDR2 SASEGT. The CDR3 extends over 15 amino acids. V was cut by 7 bases and J by 1 base, with 16 bases left in between.

This clonotype was counted a few times. V usage is TRBV7-9 and J usage is TRBJ2-7; D is unresolved. The V gene lost 1 base and the J gene lost 5 bases, with 12 bases spanning the gap. From germline, CDR1 is SEHNR and CDR2 FQNEAQ (reference sequence). The CDR3 consists of 14 residues. The CDR3 DNA reads TGTGCCAGCAGCTTAGGCCCCCTTATGAACGAGCAGTACTTC. It codes for CASSLGPLMNEQYF.

This clonotype was found a few times. The chain uses TRBV7-2 and TRBJ2-4; D not certain. The CDR3 sequence is 16 residues long. The germline V gene encodes CDR1 SGHTA and CDR2 FQGNSA. The V end lost 1 base, the J end lost 0 bases, and 10 bases lay between the germline ends. The CDR3 here is CASSLEISLAKNIQYF. The CDR3 DNA sequence: TGTGCCAGCAGCTTAGAAATCAGCCTAGCCAAAAACATTCAGTACTTC.

V gene TRBV4-2 combines with J gene TRBJ2-5, with D perhaps TRBD1 or TRBD2 (7 bases each). The CDR3 contains 16 residues. Germline V gives CDR1 LGHNA, CDR2 YNFKEQ. The ends were cut back, 1 base at V and 5 bases at J, with 17 bases in the middle. The CDR3 coding sequence is TGTGCCAGCAGCCAAGCCCAGCGCAGGGGGGGGGAGACCCAGTACTTC. This translates into CASSQAQRRGGETQYF.

The chain carries TRBV7-6 and TRBJ2-6, with D possibly being TRBD1 (6 bases). Germline CDR1 is SGHVS and CDR2 is FNYEAQ. CDR3 size: 16 residues. With 5 bases removed from V and 2 bases from J, the gap between germline ends came to 13 bases. CDR3 sequence reads: CASSPRGGTGANVLTF. CDR3 sequence (DNA): TGTGCCAGCAGCCCCCGAGGGGGAACTGGGGCCAACGTCCTGACTTTC.

The chain couples TRBV5-1 to TRBJ2-5, with D possibly being TRBD1 (5 bases). This CDR3 has 15 amino acids. Trimming pared 0 bases from V and 5 bases from J, leaving 14 bases between. Per the germline V gene, CDR1 is SGHRS and CDR2 is YFSETQ. This CDR3 reads CASSLVDSLAETQYF. DNA of the CDR3: TGCGCCAGCAGCTTGGTTGACAGTCTGGCGGAGACCCAGTACTTC.

The table lists this clonotype with a few counts. This chain uses TRBV6-5 with TRBJ2-1; 12 positions match TRBD2. The V gene end was trimmed by 5 bases and the J gene end by 3 bases; junction bases not matched to a gene: 5. Germline loops: CDR1 MNHEY, CDR2 SVGAGI. This CDR3 spans 16 amino acids. In DNA form, the CDR3 reads TGTGCCAGCAGTCGACTAGCGGGGGAGCTCTACAATGAGCAGTTCTTC. Translating gives CASSRLAGELYNEQFF.

The chain links TRBV5-1 to TRBJ1-2; TRBD1 is a possible D gene (5 bases). V dropped 1 base and J dropped 5 bases, with 12 bases sitting between them. Germline assignment: CDR1 SGHRS and CDR2 YFSETQ. The CDR3 has 14 residues. The CDR3 region is CASSLITGEYGYTF. The CDR3 bases are TGCGCCAGCAGCTTGATTACGGGGGAATATGGCTACACCTTC.

This clonotype turned up a few times. The chain combines TRBV7-2 with TRBJ2-7; 7 nucleotides match TRBD2. The ends lost 4 bases at V and 4 bases at J; junction bases unmatched: 7. Germline CDR1 and CDR2: SGHTA and FQGNSA. The CDR3 is 14 amino acids. CDR3 sequence: CASSSSGTTYEQYF. The CDR3 DNA reads TGTGCCAGCAGCTCCTCCGGGACTACGTACGAGCAGTACTTC.